This record concerns one T cell receptor beta chain sequence. As handled by the study authors: Amplification with reference gene primers provided the estimates of nucleated cell counts. The repertoire was sequenced with immunoSEQ multiplex PCR; TCRdb's copy has only in-frame clones and lacks some. V, J and clone size derive from that table, while D and trimming were established from the DNA sequence. Of over 200,000 clones in the sample, 90% to 95% were seen once. The study drew participants aged about 18 to 95 years from 24 US areas. CDR3 length: 15 residues. The J segment lost 14 bases and the V segment lost 4 bases, leaving 14 bases of the junction unmatched. Germline lookup yields CDR1 PRHDT and CDR2 FYEKMQ (reference sequence). This record belongs to a study of blood T cell repertoires in COVID-19.

This chain links TRBV13 with TRBJ2-1; 10 nucleotides agree with TRBD2. The clonotype was recovered from a human donor in a cohort exposed to, infected with or recovered from COVID-19 (not recorded which). The donor label of this sample is uncertain. Sequenced: PBMCs or T cells enriched from blood (not recorded which). CDR3: CASSSYPEAGGQKFF. The DNA of the CDR3 is TGTGCCAGCAGCTCCTACCCCGAAGCGGGGGGGCAAAAGTTCTTC.